The 27 T cell receptor beta chains presented below share a single source sample, sequenced in a study of blood T cell repertoires in COVID-19. Assay: immunoSEQ multiplex PCR; the TCRdb copy retains only in-frame clones and omits some. Of 360,000 or so clones listed, about 90% were seen once; the top ten hold 2.5% to 3%. Source material: PBMCs or T cells enriched from blood (not recorded which). The receptors here all came from a woman aged 25 to 45 who had recovered from COVID-19.

V is TRBV6-5 and J is TRBJ1-2; 8 bases are shared with TRBD1. The CDR3 is 16 amino acids. V shed 0 bases, J shed 4 bases, and the junction held 7 bases outside the gene matches. Per germline, CDR1 MNHEY and CDR2 SVGAGI. The CDR3, as DNA: TGTGCCAGCAGTTACTCGTGGACAGGGCCATCCTATGGCTACACCTTC. As protein: CASSYSWTGPSYGYTF.

The chain recombines TRBV2 with TRBJ2-7, with TRBD2 matching 14 bases. The trim removed 6 bases at V and 7 bases at J, leaving 5 bases unmatched. The CDR3 sequence is 14 residues long. Germline CDR1 is SNHLY and CDR2 is FYNNEI. DNA for the CDR3: TGTGCCAGCAGGGGACTAGCGGGGGCTTGGGAGCAGTACTTC. Encoded protein: CASRGLAGAWEQYF. The entire variable domain, with the rest obtained from reference TRBV2 and TRBJ2-7, is as follows: EPEVTQTPSHQVTQMGQEVILRCVPISNHLYFYWYRQILGQKVEFLVSFYNNEISEKSEIFDDQFSVERPDGSNFTLKIRSTKLEDSAMYFCASRGLAGAWEQYFGPGTRLTVT.

This rearrangement joins TRBV19 to TRBJ2-1; D is possibly TRBD1 (5 bases). This CDR3 comprises 15 residues. The germline gives CDR1 LNHDA, CDR2 SQIVND (reference sequence). The V end was cut by 0 bases, the J end by 2 bases, with 8 bases between. The CDR3 sequence is CASSIEGAPYNEQFF. CDR3 in DNA: TGTGCCAGTAGTATAGAAGGGGCCCCCTACAATGAGCAGTTCTTC.

This clone has a single count. The chain carries TRBV19 and TRBJ2-1; 11 bases match TRBD2. V was clipped by 4 bases and J by 5 bases; unmatched bases: 4. The CDR3 is 15 residues long. Germline V gene data show CDR1 as LNHDA and CDR2 as SQIVND (reference sequence). CDR3 coding DNA: TGTGCCAGTAGTAGACTAGCGGGAAACGACAATGAGCAGTTCTTC. Its translation is CASSRLAGNDNEQFF.

V and J are TRBV5-1 and TRBJ1-1; 8 positions match TRBD1. J gave up 0 bases and V 7 bases, and 8 bases lay outside the gene matches. The CDR3 has 15 residues. The germline V gene has CDR1 SGHRS and CDR2 YFSETQ. CDR3 in DNA: TGCGCCAGCCGTCTGGGGACAGGATTGAACACTGAAGCTTTCTTT. Protein product: CASRLGTGLNTEAFF.

This clone was counted a few times. The chain carries TRBV5-1 and TRBJ1-1; weak D call: TRBD1 (6 bases). Germline values: CDR1 SGHRS, CDR2 YFSETQ. The CDR3 runs to 15 residues. V gave up 4 bases and J gave up 5 bases, with 18 bases separating them. The CDR3 protein is CASSVEPGGQTEAFF. In DNA form, the CDR3 reads TGCGCCAGCAGCGTGGAACCCGGGGGGCAGACTGAAGCTTTCTTT.

This chain links TRBV4-2 with TRBJ1-5, with D perhaps matching TRBD1 (6 bases). CDR3 length equals 15 residues. V was trimmed by 0 bases and J by 6 bases, leaving 12 bases between them. Germline V lookup: CDR1 LGHNA, CDR2 YNFKEQ. This chain's CDR3 is CASSQDRGAGQPQHF. The CDR3 DNA reads as TGTGCCAGCAGCCAAGATCGGGGGGCAGGTCAGCCCCAGCATTTT.

The chain joins TRBV19 to TRBJ1-6, with 8 nucleotides matching TRBD1. Germline assignment: CDR1 LNHDA and CDR2 SQIVND (reference sequence). The CDR3 sequence is 14 residues long. V shed 6 bases and J 7 bases; nucleotides not matched to a gene: 5. The CDR3 region is CASRVTGANSPLHF. In DNA form, the CDR3 reads TGTGCCAGTAGAGTGACAGGGGCAAATTCACCCCTCCACTTT.

The chain links TRBV18 to TRBJ1-1; no clear D. With 0 bases removed from V and 1 base from J, the gap between germline ends came to 6 bases. Germline CDR1 is KGHSH and CDR2 is LQKENI. This CDR3 is 14 amino acids long. As DNA, the CDR3 is TGTGCCAGCTCACCACCGAGGCCGAACACTGAAGCTTTCTTT. It yields the protein CASSPPRPNTEAFF.

This chain uses TRBV11-2 with TRBJ1-3; D is possibly TRBD1 (6 bases). The CDR3 contains 15 residues. V dropped 6 bases and J dropped 0 bases, with 12 bases sitting between them. Germline V gene lookup returns CDR1 SGHAT and CDR2 FQNNGV. CDR3 sequence: CASSQGRSSGNTIYF. CDR3 nucleotides: TGTGCCAGCAGTCAGGGGCGGAGCTCTGGAAACACCATATATTTT.

This clone was counted a single time. The same CDR3 also results from other DNA sequences found in this sample. The chain couples TRBV5-4 to TRBJ2-2; 10 bases are a match to TRBD2. CDR3 size: 15 residues. After removal of 0 bases from V and 6 bases from J, the junction contained 2 bases not matched to a gene. Germline V CDR1 and CDR2: SGHNT, YYREEE (reference sequence). The CDR3 DNA reads TGTGCCAGCAGCTTGGGTCTAGCGGGAGCCGGGGAGCTGTTTTTT. Encoded protein: CASSLGLAGAGELFF.

This rearrangement joins TRBV28 to TRBJ1-2; possible D gene TRBD1, 5 bases. V gave up 6 bases and J gave up 8 bases, with 13 bases separating them. Germline values: CDR1 MDHEN, CDR2 SYDVKM. This CDR3 comprises 12 residues. CDR3 in DNA: TGTGCCAGCAGCGCGGGGCAGGAAGGCTACACCTTC. It encodes CASSAGQEGYTF.

This chain uses TRBV23-1 with TRBJ2-3; TRBD2 is a possible D gene (5 bases). TRBV23-1 has ORF status, its function being uncertain. The germline V and J ends were trimmed by 10 bases and 11 bases, with 28 bases remaining between them. The CDR3 consists of 15 residues. CDR3 sequence reads: CANVTGILWAREQYF. The CDR3 nucleotides read TGCGCCAACGTGACGGGGATTCTTTGGGCGAGAGAGCAGTATTTT.

This chain joins TRBV13 and TRBJ1-6; 7 bases line up with TRBD1. The length of the CDR3 is 14 residues. Germline CDR1 and CDR2: PRHDT and FYEKMQ (reference sequence). After removal of 5 bases from V and 8 bases from J, the junction contained 6 bases not matched to a gene. The CDR3 spells CASSPDRVDSPLHF. The CDR3 DNA reads TGTGCCAGCAGCCCAGACAGGGTTGATTCACCCCTCCACTTT. Using reference TRBV13 and TRBJ1-6 for the parts outside the CDR3, the full variable domain is AAGVIQSPRHLIKEKRETATLKCYPIPRHDTVYWYQQGPGQDPQFLISFYEKMQSDKGSIPDRFSAQQFSDYHSELNMSSLELGDSALYFCASSPDRVDSPLHFGNGTRLTVT.

The V and J genes are TRBV5-4 and TRBJ2-3, with a possible D match to TRBD2 (5 bases). V lost 1 base and J 4 bases, leaving 7 bases between the germline ends. The germline CDR1 and CDR2 sequences are SGHNT and YYREEE (reference sequence). This CDR3 contains 13 residues. CDR3 coding DNA: TGTGCCAGCAGCTTGTCTAGCTCAGATACGCAGTATTTT. This sequence encodes CASSLSSSDTQYF.

The rearrangement uses TRBV7-2 and TRBJ2-5; tentatively, D is TRBD1 (6 bases). Germline V gene lookup returns CDR1 SGHTA and CDR2 FQGNSA. Trimming left V 4 bases short and J 4 bases short, with 10 bases between. The CDR3 extends over 13 amino acids. CDR3 amino acids: CASSWQGRETQYF. The CDR3 DNA reads as TGTGCCAGCAGCTGGCAGGGGCGAGAGACCCAGTACTTC.

The rearrangement uses TRBV4-2 and TRBJ2-3, with 8 bases lining up with TRBD2. V gave up 2 bases and J gave up 4 bases; unmatched junction bases: 8. Germline CDR1 and CDR2: LGHNA and YNFKEQ. CDR3 size: 16 residues. The CDR3 loop is CASSQTSGQTADTQYF. In nucleotides, the CDR3 is TGTGCCAGCAGCCAAACTAGCGGCCAGACGGCAGATACGCAGTATTTT.

V is TRBV6-5 and J is TRBJ1-2; tentatively, D is TRBD1 (5 bases). The V gene's germline CDR1 is MNHEY and CDR2 SVGAGI. Deletions cut 5 bases from V and 5 bases from J, with 18 bases between. The CDR3 is 15 residues long. The CDR3 nucleotides read TGTGCCAGCAGTACCCGCGTGGGGCAACCATATGGCTACACCTTC. It is translated as CASSTRVGQPYGYTF.

For this clone: The same CDR3 arises from other DNA sequences in this sample as well. The gene calls are TRBV4-1 and TRBJ1-2, with a possible D match to TRBD1 (5 bases). Germline CDR1 MGHRA, CDR2 YSYEKL. V was cut by 1 base and J by 4 bases, with 7 bases left in between. This CDR3 has 13 amino acids. The CDR3: CASSQGQGYGYTF. In DNA form, the CDR3 reads TGCGCCAGCAGCCAAGGGCAGGGCTATGGCTACACCTTC.

This clone was seen once. This chain links TRBV29-1 with TRBJ2-1; 11 positions match TRBD2. The CDR3 is made up of 13 amino acids. With 4 bases clipped from V and 10 bases from J, the junction kept 6 bases outside the gene matches. Per germline, CDR1 SQVTM and CDR2 ANQGSEA. CDR3 in amino acids: CSVGLAGSGEQFF. CDR3 sequence (DNA): TGCAGCGTTGGACTAGCGGGGTCTGGGGAGCAGTTCTTC.

This clone occurred once. J is TRBJ2-7 and V is TRBV11-3; D is possibly TRBD2 (6 bases). V was pared by 5 bases and J by 3 bases, with 11 bases between. The CDR3 runs to 13 residues. Per the germline V gene, CDR1 is SGHNT and CDR2 is YENEEA. CDR3 sequence (DNA): TGTGCCAGCAGCGGCGGGGCGAACTACGAGCAGTACTTC. Translated: CASSGGANYEQYF.

V gene TRBV7-2 combines with J gene TRBJ1-3; D gene unclear. Germline CDR1 and CDR2: SGHTA and FQGNSA. The CDR3 length is 15 residues. V lost 8 bases and J lost 0, with 14 bases in between. The CDR3 here is CASRPRGSSGNTIYF. As DNA, the CDR3 is TGTGCCAGCCGCCCACGGGGAAGCTCTGGAAACACCATATATTTT.

This clone was detected only once. The chain has TRBV25-1 and TRBJ2-1; 12 positions match TRBD2. J gave up 8 bases and V 5 bases, and 4 bases lay outside the gene matches. Germline values: CDR1 MGHDK, CDR2 SYGVNS. CDR3 length equals 14 residues. The CDR3 region is CASSLTSGSYEQFF. DNA of the CDR3: TGTGCCAGCAGTCTGACTAGCGGGAGTTATGAGCAGTTCTTC. Based on the CDR3 plus reference TRBV25-1 and TRBJ2-1, the full variable domain is EADIYQTPRYLVIGTGKKITLECSQTMGHDKMYWYQQDPGMELHLIHYSYGVNSTEKGDLSSESTVSRIRTEHFPLTLESARPSHTSQYLCASSLTSGSYEQFFGPGTRLTVL.

This chain links TRBV5-1 with TRBJ1-1; no firm D call. This CDR3 comprises 13 residues. Trimming took off 1 base at V and 10 bases at J, with 14 bases between the two ends. Germline CDR1 reads SGHRS; CDR2 reads YFSETQ. CDR3: CASSLKDPEGAFF. The CDR3 DNA reads as TGCGCCAGCAGCTTGAAAGACCCGGAGGGAGCTTTCTTT.

The chain carries TRBV12-3 or TRBV12-4 and TRBJ2-3; no definite D call. This CDR3 has 13 amino acids. V dropped 5 bases and J dropped 4 bases, with 10 bases sitting between them. CDR3 residues: CASSPNVADTQYF. CDR3 nucleotides: TGTGCCAGCAGTCCTAATGTTGCAGATACGCAGTATTTT.

The CDR3 bases are TGTGCCAGTAGTACTACTAGGGCAGATACGCAGTATTTT. This encodes CASSTTRADTQYF. The rearrangement joins TRBV19 to TRBJ2-3; maybe TRBD2 (5 bases). Per germline, CDR1 LNHDA and CDR2 SQIVND (reference sequence). V was trimmed by 4 bases and J by 4 bases, leaving 9 bases between them. This CDR3 region has 13 residues.

This chain links TRBV30 with TRBJ2-7, with 11 bases identical to TRBD1. Germline V gene lookup returns CDR1 GTSNPN and CDR2 SVGIG (reference sequence). CDR3 length equals 15 residues. Unmatched junction bases numbered 9, after V lost 3 bases and J lost 5 bases. CDR3 sequence: CAWRAPGQGVNEQYF. DNA for the CDR3: TGTGCCTGGAGAGCACCGGGACAGGGGGTAAACGAGCAGTACTTC.